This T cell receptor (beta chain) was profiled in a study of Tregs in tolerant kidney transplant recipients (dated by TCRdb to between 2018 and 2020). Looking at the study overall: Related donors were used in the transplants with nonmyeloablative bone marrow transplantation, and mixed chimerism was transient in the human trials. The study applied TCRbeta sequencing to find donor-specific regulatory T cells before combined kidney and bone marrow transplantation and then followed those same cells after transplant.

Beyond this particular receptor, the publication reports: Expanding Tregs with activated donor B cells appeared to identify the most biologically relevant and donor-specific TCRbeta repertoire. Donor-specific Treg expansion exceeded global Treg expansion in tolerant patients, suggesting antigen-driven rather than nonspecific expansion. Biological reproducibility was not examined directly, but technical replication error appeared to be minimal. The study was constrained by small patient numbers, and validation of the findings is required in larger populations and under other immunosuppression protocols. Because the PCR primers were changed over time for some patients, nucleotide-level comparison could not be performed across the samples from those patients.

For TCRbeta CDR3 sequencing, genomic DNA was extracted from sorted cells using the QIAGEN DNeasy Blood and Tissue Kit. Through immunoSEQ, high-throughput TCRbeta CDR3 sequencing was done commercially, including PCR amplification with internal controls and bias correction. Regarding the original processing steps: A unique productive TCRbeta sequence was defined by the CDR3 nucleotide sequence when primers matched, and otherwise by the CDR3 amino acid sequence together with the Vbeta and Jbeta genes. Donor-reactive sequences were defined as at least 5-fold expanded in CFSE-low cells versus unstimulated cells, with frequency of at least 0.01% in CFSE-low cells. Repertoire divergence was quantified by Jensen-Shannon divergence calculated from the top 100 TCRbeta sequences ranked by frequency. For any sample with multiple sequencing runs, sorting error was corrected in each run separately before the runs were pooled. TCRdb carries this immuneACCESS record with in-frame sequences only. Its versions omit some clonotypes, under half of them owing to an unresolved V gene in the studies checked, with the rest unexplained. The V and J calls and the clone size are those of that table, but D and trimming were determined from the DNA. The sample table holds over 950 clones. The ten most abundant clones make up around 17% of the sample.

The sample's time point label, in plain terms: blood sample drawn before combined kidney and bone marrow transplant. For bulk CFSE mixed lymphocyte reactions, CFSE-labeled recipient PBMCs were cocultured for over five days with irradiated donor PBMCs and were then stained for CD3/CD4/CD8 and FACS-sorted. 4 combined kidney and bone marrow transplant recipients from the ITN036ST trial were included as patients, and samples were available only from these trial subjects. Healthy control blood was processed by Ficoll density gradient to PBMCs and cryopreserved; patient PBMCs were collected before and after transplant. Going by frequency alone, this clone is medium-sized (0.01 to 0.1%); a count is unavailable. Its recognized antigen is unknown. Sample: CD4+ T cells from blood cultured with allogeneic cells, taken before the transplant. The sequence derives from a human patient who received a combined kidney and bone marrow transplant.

The CDR3 region has the sequence CASSLILGNTIYF. The part of the CDR3 DNA that was read is TGTGCCAGCAGCCTGATCCTAGGAAACACC. Rearrangement joined TRBV7-9 to TRBJ1-3, with no confident D gene call. Read coverage stops 3 residues before the CDR3 terminus; the germline J gene supplies the remainder. V gives up 5 bases and J gives up 4 bases, and the segment between their germline ends measures 9 bases. Reading from cysteine to phenylalanine, the CDR3 counts 13 amino acids. Shown are 30 bases from within the CDR3, in frame from base 1. CDR1 and CDR2, looked up from the germline V gene (reference sequence), are SEHNR and FQNEAQ.